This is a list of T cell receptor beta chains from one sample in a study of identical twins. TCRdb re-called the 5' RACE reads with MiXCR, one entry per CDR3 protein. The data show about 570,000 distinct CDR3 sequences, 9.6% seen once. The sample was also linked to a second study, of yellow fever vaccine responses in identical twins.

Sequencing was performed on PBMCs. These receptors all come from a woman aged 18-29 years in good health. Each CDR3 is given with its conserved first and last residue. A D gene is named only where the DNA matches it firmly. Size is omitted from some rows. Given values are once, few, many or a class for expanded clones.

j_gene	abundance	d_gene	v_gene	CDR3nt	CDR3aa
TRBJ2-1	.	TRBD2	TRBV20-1	TGCAGTGCCCCGGGACTAGGAAATTACAATGAGCAGTTCTTC	CSAPGLGNYNEQFF
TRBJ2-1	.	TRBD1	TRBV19	TGTGCCAGTAGTACAGGGGGCGGGTGGTATGAGCAGTTCTTC	CASSTGGGWYEQFF
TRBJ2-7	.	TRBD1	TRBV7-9	TGTGCCAGCAGCCCGGACAGGGTAGCGGTCTACGAGCAGTACTTC	CASSPDRVAVYEQYF
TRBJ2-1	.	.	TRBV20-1	TGCAGTGCTACTCAGGGGGGGCTATCCTACAATGAGCAGTTCTTC	CSATQGGLSYNEQFF
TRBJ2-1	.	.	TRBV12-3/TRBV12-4	TGTGCCAGCGCCACCCATACAGAATTATCCTACAATGAGCAGTTCTTC	CASATHTELSYNEQFF
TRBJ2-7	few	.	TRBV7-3	TGTGCCAGCAGCTTAACGAGTCCCTCCTACGAGCAGTACTTC	CASSLTSPSYEQYF
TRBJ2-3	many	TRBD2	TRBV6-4	TGTGCCAGCAGTGTAAGCGGGACTAGCACAGATACGCAGTATTTT	CASSVSGTSTDTQYF
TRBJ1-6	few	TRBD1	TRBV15	TGTGCCACCAGCGCTGGGGACAGGGATAATTCACCCCTCCACTTT	CATSAGDRDNSPLHF
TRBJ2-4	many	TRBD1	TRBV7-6	TGTGCCAGCAGCCCCGGGACAGGGATAAACATTCAGTACTTC	CASSPGTGINIQYF
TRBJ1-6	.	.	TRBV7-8	TGTGCCAGCAGCTTGATGAATTCACCCCTCCACTTT	CASSLMNSPLHF
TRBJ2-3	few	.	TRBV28	TGTGCCAGCACCGTCAGCCCTAGCACAGATACGCAGTATTTT	CASTVSPSTDTQYF
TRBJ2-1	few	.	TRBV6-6	TGTGCCAGCAGCTTCTACGGGACTGACTATCTGTTCTTC	CASSFYGTDYLFF
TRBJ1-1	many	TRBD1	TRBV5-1	TGCGCCAGCAGCTTGACAGGGGGCATCACTGAAGCTTTCTTT	CASSLTGGITEAFF
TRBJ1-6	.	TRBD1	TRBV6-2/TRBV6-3	TGTGCCAGCAGCGTCGGGACAGTCAGTTCACCCCTCCACTTT	CASSVGTVSSPLHF
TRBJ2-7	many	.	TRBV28	TGTGCCAGCAGTAACAGGGCAACCTACGAGCAGTACTTC	CASSNRATYEQYF
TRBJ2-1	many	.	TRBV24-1	TGTGCCACCAGTGACCGGGTAGTCGGTGAGCAGTTCTTC	CATSDRVVGEQFF
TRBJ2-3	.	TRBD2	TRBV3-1	TGTGCCAGCAGCCCGCTAGCGGGATACAGCACAGATACGCAGTATTTT	CASSPLAGYSTDTQYF
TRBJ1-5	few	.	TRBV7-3	TGTGCCAGCAGCTTAAAAGGCGGACGCCTCAATCAGCCCCAGCATTTT	CASSLKGGRLNQPQHF
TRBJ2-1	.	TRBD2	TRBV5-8	TGTGCCAGCAGCTTGGTTCGCGGCGGGAGCTCCTACAATGAGCAGTTCTTC	CASSLVRGGSSYNEQFF
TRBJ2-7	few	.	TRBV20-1	TGCAGTGCTGAGGACTCAACCTACGAGCAGTACTTC	CSAEDSTYEQYF
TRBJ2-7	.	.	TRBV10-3	TGTGCCATTGGCTCGGGGACTGGGAGCTCCTACGAGCAGTACTTC	CAIGSGTGSSYEQYF
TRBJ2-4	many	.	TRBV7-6	TGTGCCAGCAGCCAACTCCCCGCTGGGGCCAAAAACATTCAGTACTTC	CASSQLPAGAKNIQYF
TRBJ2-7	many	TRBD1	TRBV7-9	TGTGCCAGCAGCTTAACTACAGGGGACTACGAGCAGTACTTC	CASSLTTGDYEQYF
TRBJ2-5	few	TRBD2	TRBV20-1	TGCAGTGCCCACAGGACTAGCGGGAGATCACAAGAGACCCAGTACTTC	CSAHRTSGRSQETQYF
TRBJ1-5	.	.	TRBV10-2	TGCGCCAGCAGTGAGTCCCAGGGGTCGAGGCAGCCCCAGCATTTT	CASSESQGSRQPQHF
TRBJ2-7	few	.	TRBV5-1	TGCGCCAGCAGCCAGAACGCGGGGAGGTCCTACGAGCAGTACTTC	CASSQNAGRSYEQYF
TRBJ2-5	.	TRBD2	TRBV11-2	TGTGCCAGCAGCTGGAGTAGCGGGCAAGAGACCCAGTACTTC	CASSWSSGQETQYF
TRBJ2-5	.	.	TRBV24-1	TGTGCCACCAGTGAGCCCGACCTGGGAGTCAGAGAGACCCAGTACTTC	CATSEPDLGVRETQYF
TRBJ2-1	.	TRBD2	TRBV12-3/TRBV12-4	TGTGCCAGCAGTTTAGTCTTTAGTGGGACTAGCGGGAGACCCGATGAGCAGTTCTTC	CASSLVFSGTSGRPDEQFF
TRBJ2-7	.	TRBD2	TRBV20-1	TGCAGTGCCAACTCGGGCGGACTAGCTAGCGAGCAGTACTTC	CSANSGGLASEQYF
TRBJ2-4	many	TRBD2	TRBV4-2	TGTGCCAGCAGCCAAGATAAGATAGCGGGGGGGAGGGAAGCCAAAAACATTCAGTACTTC	CASSQDKIAGGREAKNIQYF
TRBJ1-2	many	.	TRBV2	TGTGCCAGCAGAACCAAAGATAGCCCATATGGCTACACCTTC	CASRTKDSPYGYTF
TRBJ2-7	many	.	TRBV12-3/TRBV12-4	TGTGCCAGCAGTTTAGCGCACGGCTACGAGCAGTACTTC	CASSLAHGYEQYF
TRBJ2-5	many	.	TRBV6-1	TGTGCCAGCAGTGATGGTCGCCAAGAGACCCAGTACTTC	CASSDGRQETQYF
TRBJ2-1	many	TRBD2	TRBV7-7	TGTGCTAGCAGCCCCGAGGCTAGCGGGGGGCTAAGCTCCTACAATGAGCAGTTCTTC	CASSPEASGGLSSYNEQFF
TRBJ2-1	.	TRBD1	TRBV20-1	TGCAGTGCTGGCGGGGGTGGTAAGGGGACAGGGGGCAAAAATGAGCAGTTCTTC	CSAGGGGKGTGGKNEQFF
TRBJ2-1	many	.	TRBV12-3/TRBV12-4	TGTGCCAGCAGTTTCTCAGGGGGGAAAAGGAGCAATGAGCAGTTCTTC	CASSFSGGKRSNEQFF
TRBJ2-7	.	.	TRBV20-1	TGCAGTGCGGAGGATGTTTTAGCAAGCTCCTACGAGCAGTACTTC	CSAEDVLASSYEQYF
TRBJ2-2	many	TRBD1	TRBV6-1	TGTGCCAGCAGGCGGACAGGTGTGAACACCGGGGAGCTGTTTTTT	CASRRTGVNTGELFF
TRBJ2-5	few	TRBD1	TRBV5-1	TGCGCCAGCAGCACTAGGACAGGGTCGGGGGAGACCCAGTACTTC	CASSTRTGSGETQYF
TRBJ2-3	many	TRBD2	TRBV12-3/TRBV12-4	TGTGCCAGCAGTTTAACTAGCGGGGGGGCAGATACGCAGTATTTT	CASSLTSGGADTQYF
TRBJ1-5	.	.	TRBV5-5	TGTGCCAGCAGCTTGGAAGGTTTTGGGAATCAGCCCCAGCATTTT	CASSLEGFGNQPQHF
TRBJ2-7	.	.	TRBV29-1	TGCAGCGTTTTGGAGGGCGGAACCTACGAGCAGTACTTC	CSVLEGGTYEQYF
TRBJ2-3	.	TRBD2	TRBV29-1	TGCAGCCCTATCTCTAGCGGGGGGGGACAGCGATTT	CSPISSGGGQRF
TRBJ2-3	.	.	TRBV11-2	TGTGCCAGCAGCTTTACCTCAGATACGCAGTATTTT	CASSFTSDTQYF
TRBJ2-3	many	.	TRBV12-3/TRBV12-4	TGTGCCAGCAGGCTCGGACAGCCTTCAGATACGCAGTATTTT	CASRLGQPSDTQYF
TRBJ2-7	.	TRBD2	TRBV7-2	TGTGCCAGCAGCCCAGGGGGACTAGCGGGGGCCTACGAGCAGTACTTC	CASSPGGLAGAYEQYF
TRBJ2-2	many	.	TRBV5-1	TGCGCCAGCAGCTTGGCGGCAGGGACGAACACCGGGGAGCTGTTTTTT	CASSLAAGTNTGELFF
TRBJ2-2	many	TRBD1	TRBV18	TGTGCCAGCTCACCGACAGGGCCAAACACCGGGGAGCTGTTTTTT	CASSPTGPNTGELFF
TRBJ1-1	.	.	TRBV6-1	TGTGCCACTACGGGCCCCACTAATCGGGGCACTGAAGCTTTCTTT	CATTGPTNRGTEAFF
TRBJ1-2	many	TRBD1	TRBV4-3	TGCGCCAGCAGCCAAGAGGAGGGGGCCTCCTATGGCTACACCTTC	CASSQEEGASYGYTF
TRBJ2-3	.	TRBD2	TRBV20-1	TGCAGTGCTAGCCCTAGCGGGCGCACAGATACGCAGTATTTT	CSASPSGRTDTQYF
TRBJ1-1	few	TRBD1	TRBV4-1	TGCGCCAGCAGCCAGACAGGGGCGAACACTGAAGCTTTCTTT	CASSQTGANTEAFF
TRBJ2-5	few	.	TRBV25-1	TGTGCCAGCGAAGGGAGAGGTTTCCAAGAGACCCAGTACTTC	CASEGRGFQETQYF
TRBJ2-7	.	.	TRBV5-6	TGTGCCAGCAGCTTGTGGAGTCGACTAGGGGGTGGCGGGGACCACTACGAGCAGTACTTC	CASSLWSRLGGGGDHYEQYF
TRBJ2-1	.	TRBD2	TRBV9	TGTGCCAGCAGCGTAGCCCTGACTAGCGGGGGGCGCGGTGAGCAGTTCTTC	CASSVALTSGGRGEQFF
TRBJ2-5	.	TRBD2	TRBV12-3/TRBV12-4	TGTGCCAGCAGTTTCGGACTAGCGGGAACCGCCGAGACCCAGTACTTC	CASSFGLAGTAETQYF
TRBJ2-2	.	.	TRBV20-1	TGCAGTGCTAGCCGGTCGGGCACCGGGGAGCTGTTTTTT	CSASRSGTGELFF
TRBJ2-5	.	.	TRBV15	TGTGCCACCAGCCGTACAGGGCACGAGACCCAGTACTTC	CATSRTGHETQYF
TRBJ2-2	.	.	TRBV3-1	TGTGCCAGCAGCCAACCAGGGCCTGCGAACACCGGGGAGCTGTTTTTT	CASSQPGPANTGELFF